This is a list of T cell receptor beta chains from one sample in a study of shared clonotypes between healthy human individuals. The protocol was immunoSEQ multiplex PCR, while the TCRdb copy is restricted to in-frame clones and leaves out a portion. The table has some 550,000 clones, roughly 97% seen once. The specimen sequenced was naive CD4+ T cells sorted from blood. The receptors here all came from a woman in her 30s in good health. Each CDR3 is given with its conserved first and last residue. Each record gives: clone size, D gene, J gene, V gene, CDR3 protein, CDR3 DNA. A D gene is named only where the DNA matches it firmly. Where a row states a size, it is once, few, many or the class of an expanded clone; other rows omit it.

size: NA
D: NA
J: TRBJ2-1
V: TRBV11-2
CDR3: CASRVPEQFF
DNA: TGTGCCAGCAGAGTCCCTGAGCAGTTCTTC

size: NA
D: TRBD1
J: TRBJ1-5
V: TRBV7-2
CDR3: CASSLSRDSRQPQHF
DNA: TGTGCCAGCAGCTTAAGCCGGGACAGTAGGCAGCCCCAGCATTTT

size: NA
D: TRBD1
J: TRBJ1-1
V: TRBV6-6
CDR3: CASSTIRDSPEAFF
DNA: TGTGCCAGCAGCACTATCAGGGACAGCCCTGAAGCTTTCTTT

size: NA
D: TRBD2
J: TRBJ2-1
V: TRBV19
CDR3: CASSFSSGRANEQFF
DNA: TGTGCCAGTAGTTTTTCTAGCGGGAGGGCCAATGAGCAGTTCTTC

size: NA
D: NA
J: TRBJ2-7
V: TRBV6-5
CDR3: CASSRQGPYEQYF
DNA: TGTGCCAGCAGTCGGCAGGGACCCTACGAGCAGTACTTC

size: NA
D: TRBD1
J: TRBJ1-5
V: TRBV19
CDR3: CASTPTGMGDQPQHF
DNA: TGTGCCAGTACCCCGACAGGGATGGGGGATCAGCCCCAGCATTTT

size: NA
D: NA
J: TRBJ2-1
V: TRBV9
CDR3: CASSVDYVDEQFF
DNA: TGTGCCAGCAGCGTAGATTATGTCGATGAGCAGTTCTTC

size: NA
D: NA
J: TRBJ2-2
V: TRBV19
CDR3: CASRGVGGRDHRELFF
DNA: TGTGCCAGCAGGGGAGTGGGAGGGAGGGACCACCGGGAGCTGTTTTTT

size: NA
D: TRBD1
J: TRBJ2-7
V: TRBV7-9
CDR3: CASSSPFWTGLEQYF
DNA: TGTGCCAGCAGCTCCCCCTTTTGGACAGGGCTCGAGCAGTACTTC

size: once
D: NA
J: TRBJ2-7
V: TRBV6-4
CDR3: CASSSSGGEQYF
DNA: TGTGCCAGCAGTTCGAGTGGGGGCGAGCAGTACTTC

size: NA
D: NA
J: TRBJ2-7
V: TRBV7-9
CDR3: CASSLGLSARDEQYF
DNA: TGTGCCAGCAGCTTAGGTCTTAGCGCCCGGGACGAGCAGTACTTC

size: NA
D: NA
J: TRBJ1-2
V: TRBV19
CDR3: CASSIAAFGRQGGYTF
DNA: TGTGCCAGTAGTATAGCAGCCTTTGGGCGCCAGGGGGGCTACACCTTC

size: once
D: NA
J: TRBJ1-4
V: TRBV28
CDR3: CASSLGATNEKLFF
DNA: TGTGCCAGCAGTTTAGGGGCAACTAATGAAAAACTGTTTTTT

size: once
D: NA
J: TRBJ1-5
V: TRBV19
CDR3: CASSQLNSNQPQHF
DNA: TGTGCCAGTAGTCAGTTGAATAGCAATCAGCCCCAGCATTTT

size: NA
D: NA
J: TRBJ1-2
V: TRBV28
CDR3: CASLSAPGAGYGYTF
DNA: TGTGCCAGCCTTTCCGCCCCAGGGGCAGGATATGGCTACACCTTC

size: NA
D: NA
J: TRBJ1-5
V: TRBV28
CDR3: CASSPIGRDNQPQHF
DNA: TGTGCCAGCAGCCCCATCGGGAGGGACAATCAGCCCCAGCATTTT

size: NA
D: NA
J: TRBJ2-3
V: TRBV4-1
CDR3: CASSPWETKYTDTQYF
DNA: TGCGCCAGCAGCCCCTGGGAAACGAAATACACAGATACGCAGTATTTT

size: NA
D: NA
J: TRBJ1-5
V: TRBV6-6
CDR3: CASTKSGTPNQPQHF
DNA: TGTGCCAGCACTAAGTCTGGTACACCCAATCAGCCCCAGCATTTT

size: NA
D: NA
J: TRBJ2-1
V: TRBV11-2
CDR3: CASSSRLGGIYNEQFF
DNA: TGTGCCAGCAGCTCGCGACTAGGAGGTATCTACAATGAGCAGTTCTTC

size: NA
D: TRBD2
J: TRBJ2-7
V: TRBV7-2
CDR3: CASSPSGAVSYEQYF
DNA: TGTGCCAGCAGCCCTAGCGGGGCCGTCTCCTACGAGCAGTACTTC

size: NA
D: TRBD2
J: TRBJ2-7
V: TRBV4-1
CDR3: CASSLGLAGNYEQYF
DNA: TGCGCCAGCAGCCTAGGACTAGCGGGAAACTACGAGCAGTACTTC

size: once
D: NA
J: TRBJ2-5
V: TRBV10-1
CDR3: CASSDSALLKGTQYF
DNA: TGCGCCAGCAGTGACTCGGCACTCCTCAAGGGGACCCAGTACTTC

size: NA
D: NA
J: TRBJ1-1
V: TRBV5-1
CDR3: CASSPQQEGLGEAFF
DNA: TGCGCCAGCAGCCCCCAACAGGAAGGACTAGGTGAAGCTTTCTTT

size: NA
D: TRBD2
J: TRBJ2-5
V: TRBV7-3
CDR3: CASSPGLAGTQYF
DNA: TGTGCCAGCAGCCCGGGACTAGCAGGGACCCAGTACTTC

size: NA
D: NA
J: TRBJ2-7
V: TRBV28
CDR3: CASSLVIFGGSHSSYEQYF
DNA: TGTGCCAGCAGTTTGGTGATTTTTGGTGGCTCGCACAGCTCCTACGAGCAGTACTTC

size: NA
D: TRBD2
J: TRBJ2-7
V: TRBV6-5
CDR3: CASGWLADSYEQYF
DNA: TGTGCCAGCGGATGGCTAGCGGATTCCTACGAGCAGTACTTC

size: NA
D: TRBD2
J: TRBJ2-3
V: TRBV28
CDR3: CASRGGGGTDTQYF
DNA: TGTGCCAGCAGGGGCGGGGGGGGCACAGATACGCAGTATTTT

size: NA
D: NA
J: TRBJ1-2
V: TRBV15
CDR3: CATSRDLSGANYGYTF
DNA: TGTGCCACCAGCAGAGATTTATCGGGGGCTAACTATGGCTACACCTTC

size: NA
D: NA
J: TRBJ2-4
V: TRBV28
CDR3: CASSTGTLAKNIQYF
DNA: TGTGCCAGCAGTACAGGGACGCTAGCCAAAAACATTCAGTACTTC

size: NA
D: NA
J: TRBJ2-5
V: TRBV7-9
CDR3: CASSQVGWGLETQYF
DNA: TGTGCCAGCAGCCAAGTGGGGTGGGGGCTAGAGACCCAGTACTTC

size: NA
D: TRBD2
J: TRBJ2-1
V: TRBV7-6
CDR3: CASSLGGLASVNEQFF
DNA: TGTGCCAGCAGCTTAGGGGGACTAGCTTCAGTCAATGAGCAGTTCTTC

size: NA
D: NA
J: TRBJ1-4
V: TRBV28
CDR3: CASSNPPGLFF
DNA: TGTGCCAGCAGCAACCCACCGGGACTGTTTTTT

size: NA
D: TRBD2
J: TRBJ2-2
V: TRBV28
CDR3: CASSLLSGIAGELFF
DNA: TGTGCCAGCAGTTTACTTAGCGGGATTGCCGGGGAGCTGTTTTTT

size: NA
D: TRBD2
J: TRBJ2-3
V: TRBV19
CDR3: CASSIPGGDTQYF
DNA: TGTGCCAGTAGTATCCCGGGGGGAGATACGCAGTATTTT

size: NA
D: NA
J: TRBJ1-5
V: TRBV6-5
CDR3: CASRVTENSNQPQHF
DNA: TGTGCCAGCAGGGTGACAGAGAATAGCAATCAGCCCCAGCATTTT

size: NA
D: TRBD2
J: TRBJ2-7
V: TRBV28
CDR3: CAPVERDSYEQYF
DNA: TGTGCCCCGGTGGAGCGGGACTCCTACGAGCAGTACTTC

size: NA
D: NA
J: TRBJ2-1
V: TRBV7-7
CDR3: CASSLVGGSYNEQFF
DNA: TGTGCCAGCAGCTTGGTTGGGGGGTCCTACAATGAGCAGTTCTTC

size: NA
D: TRBD1
J: TRBJ2-3
V: TRBV28
CDR3: CASSLGQGAVDTQYF
DNA: TGTGCCAGCAGTTTGGGACAGGGGGCAGTAGATACGCAGTATTTT

size: NA
D: NA
J: TRBJ1-2
V: TRBV4-1
CDR3: CASSPRSPGNYGYTF
DNA: TGCGCCAGCAGCCCAAGATCCCCAGGGAACTATGGCTACACCTTC

size: NA
D: NA
J: TRBJ1-2
V: TRBV19
CDR3: CASTTGSRDLRVGYTF
DNA: TGTGCCAGTACTACCGGCTCCAGAGACCTACGGGTGGGCTACACCTTC

size: NA
D: TRBD1
J: TRBJ1-2
V: TRBV7-9
CDR3: CASSSQGAVGYGYTF
DNA: TGTGCCAGCAGCTCACAGGGGGCTGTAGGCTATGGCTACACCTTC

size: NA
D: NA
J: TRBJ1-5
V: TRBV2
CDR3: CASSQYSNQPQHF
DNA: TGTGCCAGCAGTCAGTATAGCAATCAGCCCCAGCATTTT

size: NA
D: TRBD1
J: TRBJ2-7
V: TRBV11-2
CDR3: CASSLDGTAYEQYF
DNA: TGTGCCAGCAGCTTAGATGGGACAGCCTACGAGCAGTACTTC

size: NA
D: NA
J: TRBJ1-1
V: TRBV7-2
CDR3: CASSAWGAVTEAFF
DNA: TGTGCCAGCAGCGCGTGGGGGGCAGTCACTGAAGCTTTCTTT

size: NA
D: NA
J: TRBJ2-5
V: TRBV10-1
CDR3: CASSEVVGSQGETQYF
DNA: TGCGCCAGCAGCGAAGTGGTTGGGTCCCAGGGGGAGACCCAGTACTTC

size: NA
D: NA
J: TRBJ1-2
V: TRBV11-2
CDR3: CANTPGPRPHGYTF
DNA: TGTGCCAACACTCCGGGGCCTCGGCCCCATGGCTACACCTTC

size: NA
D: NA
J: TRBJ2-5
V: TRBV18
CDR3: CASSPNGDSTQETQYF
DNA: TGTGCCAGCTCACCAAATGGAGACTCAACACAAGAGACCCAGTACTTC

size: NA
D: TRBD2
J: TRBJ2-1
V: TRBV2
CDR3: CASSGPGLAGVYEQFF
DNA: TGTGCCAGCAGTGGCCCGGGACTAGCGGGAGTGTATGAGCAGTTCTTC

size: NA
D: NA
J: TRBJ2-2
V: TRBV29-1
CDR3: CSASGGDANTGELFF
DNA: TGCAGCGCTTCGGGGGGCGATGCGAACACCGGGGAGCTGTTTTTT

size: NA
D: TRBD2
J: TRBJ2-7
V: TRBV7-2
CDR3: CASSFAGTSGTYEQYF
DNA: TGTGCCAGCAGCTTCGCCGGGACTAGCGGAACCTACGAGCAGTACTTC

size: few
D: NA
J: TRBJ2-7
V: TRBV28
CDR3: CASSFLYEQYF
DNA: TGTGCCAGCAGTTTTTTATACGAGCAGTACTTC

size: NA
D: NA
J: TRBJ2-2
V: TRBV7-9
CDR3: CASGGASPGELFF
DNA: TGTGCCAGCGGGGGGGCTTCTCCCGGGGAGCTGTTTTTT

size: NA
D: NA
J: TRBJ2-7
V: TRBV10-2
CDR3: CASRGNHEQYF
DNA: TGCGCCAGCCGGGGTAATCACGAGCAGTACTTC

size: few
D: NA
J: TRBJ2-7
V: TRBV19
CDR3: CASSMVGAGEQYF
DNA: TGTGCCAGTAGTATGGTGGGGGCTGGTGAGCAGTACTTC